The 11 T cell receptor beta chains reported below all come from one sample, sequenced in a study of blood T cell repertoires in COVID-19. TCRdb's table, derived via immunoSEQ multiplex PCR, lists solely in-frame clones and lacks some. The sample comprises roughly 140,000 clones, 75% to 90% of which are singletons, and roughly 4% rests with the top ten. Sequencing was done on a sample of peripheral blood. Every receptor here comes from a woman of 80 years or more with acute or convalescent COVID-19.

The rearrangement links TRBV7-8 to TRBJ2-7, with 10 bases aligning to TRBD2. Germline V lookup: CDR1 SGHVS, CDR2 FQNEAQ. V lost 1 base, J lost 3 bases, and 3 bases stayed unmatched. The CDR3 runs to 15 residues. The CDR3 DNA reads TGTGCCAGCAGCTTAGAGACTAGCGGGCACTACGAGCAGTACTTC. This codes for CASSLETSGHYEQYF. The variable domain in full, with the rest retrieved from reference TRBV7-8 and TRBJ2-7, is GAGVSQSPRYKVAKRGQDVALRCDPISGHVSLFWYQQALGQGPEFLTYFQNEAQLDKSGLPSDRFFAERPEGSVSTLKIQRTQQEDSAVYLCASSLETSGHYEQYFGPGTRLTVT.

This sequence joins TRBV3-1 (or the pseudogene TRBV3-2) and TRBJ2-5; D is ambiguous. The CDR3 runs to 14 residues. The germline V gene has CDR1 LGHDT and CDR2 YNNKEL (reference sequence). V shed 0 bases and J shed 8 bases, with 13 bases lying between them. DNA of the CDR3: TGTGCCAGCAGCCAAGATGTCCAGGTCGGAACCCAGTACTTC. Translated, it gives CASSQDVQVGTQYF.

The CDR3 sequence is CASSAAGTSGYEQYF. CDR3 coding DNA: TGTGCCAGCAGTGCAGCCGGGACTAGTGGCTACGAGCAGTACTTC. The J gene is TRBJ2-7, the V gene TRBV27; 8 nucleotides align to TRBD2. The V gene's germline CDR1 is MNHEY and CDR2 SMNVEV (reference sequence). V was pared by 5 bases and J by 3 bases, with 9 bases of the junction left unmatched. This CDR3 is 15 amino acids long.

The chain combines TRBV4-2 with TRBJ2-5, with 11 bases lining up with TRBD2. CDR3 size: 17 residues. Trimming removed 0 bases from V and 1 base from J; junction bases left unmatched: 4. The germline V gene encodes CDR1 LGHNA and CDR2 YNFKEQ. The CDR3 DNA sequence: TGTGCCAGCAGCCAAGATCGGACTAGCGGGCCCCAAGAGACCCAGTACTTC. Protein product: CASSQDRTSGPQETQYF.

CDR3 sequence (DNA): TGTGCCAGCAGCCTAACAGCGGTTGGGGACACCATATATTTT. Protein: CASSLTAVGDTIYF. V is TRBV28 and J is TRBJ1-3; D is uncertain. The CDR3 totals 14 residues. Between the trimmed V and J ends, which lost 6 bases and 8 bases, there was a span of 17 bases. Germline CDR1 reads MDHEN; CDR2 reads SYDVKM.

This rearrangement joins TRBV9 to TRBJ1-2; 10 bases align to TRBD1. Trimming at V came to 4 bases and at J to 8 bases, leaving 5 bases not matched to a gene. Germline lookup yields CDR1 SGDLS and CDR2 YYNGEE. This CDR3 is built from 13 residues. CDR3 amino acids: CASSRDRGRGYTF. CDR3 DNA sequence: TGTGCCAGCAGCCGGGACAGGGGTCGGGGCTACACCTTC.

V is TRBV11-2 and J is TRBJ2-1; the D gene is possibly TRBD1 (6 bases). This CDR3 region has 15 residues. Germline values: CDR1 SGHAT, CDR2 FQNNGV. V was pared by 5 bases and J by 9 bases, with 20 bases between. In DNA form, the CDR3 reads TGTGCCAGCAGCGCGAACAGGGCAGTACCGGGTGAGCAGTTCTTC. Amino acid sequence: CASSANRAVPGEQFF.

The rearrangement joins TRBV5-1 to TRBJ1-5, with D maybe TRBD1 (6 bases). The CDR3 extends over 14 amino acids. V gave up 1 base and J gave up 5 bases, with 10 bases separating them. From germline, CDR1 is SGHRS and CDR2 YFSETQ. In DNA, the CDR3 is TGCGCCAGCAGCTTGACGCCAGGGGATCAGCCCCAGCATTTT. It yields the protein CASSLTPGDQPQHF.

The gene calls are TRBV29-1 and TRBJ1-2; the D gene is possibly TRBD1 (5 bases). CDR1 is SQVTM, CDR2 ANQGSEA, per germline. This CDR3 region has 12 residues. The V end lost 7 bases, the J end lost 8 bases, and 17 bases lay between the germline ends. The CDR3 region has the DNA TGCAGCGGCCAGACTCCTCAGGGAGGCTACACCTTC. This gives the protein CSGQTPQGGYTF.

CDR3 sequence (DNA): TGTGCCACCAGCAGAGATCAGGGTTTTAGCAATCAGCCCCAGCATTTT. Amino acids: CATSRDQGFSNQPQHF. This chain uses TRBV15 with TRBJ1-5, with a tentative D call TRBD1 (5 bases). Germline V CDR1 and CDR2: LNHNV, YYDKDF (reference sequence). V lost 0 bases, J lost 0 bases, and 9 bases lay in between. CDR3 length equals 16 residues.

The chain recombines TRBV5-6 with TRBJ2-7; weak D call: TRBD1 (5 bases). Per germline, CDR1 SGHDT and CDR2 YYEEEE. This CDR3 is 13 amino acids long. The germline V and J ends were trimmed by 5 bases and 3 bases, with 12 bases remaining between them. CDR3 DNA: TGTGCCAGCAGTCTCAGGGTCCTCTACGAGCAGTACTTC. Protein sequence: CASSLRVLYEQYF. Complete variable domain (other parts from reference TRBV5-6 and TRBJ2-7): DAGVTQSPTHLIKTRGQQVTLRCSPKSGHDTVSWYQQALGQGPQFIFQYYEEEERQRGNFPDRFSGHQFPNYSSELNVNALLLGDSALYLCASSLRVLYEQYFGPGTRLTVT.